The clone carrying this T cell receptor beta chain has only a few counts. Its antigen remains unknown. Germline is not matched at one junction end, which may reflect a read error. This entry comes from a study of metastatic and nonmetastatic thyroid tumors. Overall study: Thyroid patients, malignant and benign, had repertoires compared across blood and tumor or nodule tissue. Study-level points and caveats: Malignant thyroid tumors reportedly had TCR beta diversity that was significantly higher than in benign nodules, in blood and tumor.

Authors' data handling: Between-group CDR3 differences, defined by clinicopathological status, yielded a distant-metastasis classifier for papillary thyroid cancer. From the PCR reads, TCRdb re-called clones with MiXCR. TCRdb's processing, not the study's, gives the V and J calls here. The table shows about 82,000 clones, with around 12% occurring only once. The germline V gene has CDR1 MNHNS and CDR2 SASEGT. The CDR3 runs 14 residues. No treatment of any kind had been given to any patient before thyroid surgery. What was sequenced was tumor tissue. This receptor was identified in a female donor with papillary thyroid cancer or a benign thyroid nodule (not recorded which). Some clones in this sample may be carry-over from other donors' samples. The chain joins TRBV6-1 to TRBJ1-5; D is undetermined. CDR3: CASSSLKGNQPKHF. Written as DNA, the CDR3 is TGTGCCAGCAGCTCTCTAAAGGGCAATCAGCCCAAGCATTTT.